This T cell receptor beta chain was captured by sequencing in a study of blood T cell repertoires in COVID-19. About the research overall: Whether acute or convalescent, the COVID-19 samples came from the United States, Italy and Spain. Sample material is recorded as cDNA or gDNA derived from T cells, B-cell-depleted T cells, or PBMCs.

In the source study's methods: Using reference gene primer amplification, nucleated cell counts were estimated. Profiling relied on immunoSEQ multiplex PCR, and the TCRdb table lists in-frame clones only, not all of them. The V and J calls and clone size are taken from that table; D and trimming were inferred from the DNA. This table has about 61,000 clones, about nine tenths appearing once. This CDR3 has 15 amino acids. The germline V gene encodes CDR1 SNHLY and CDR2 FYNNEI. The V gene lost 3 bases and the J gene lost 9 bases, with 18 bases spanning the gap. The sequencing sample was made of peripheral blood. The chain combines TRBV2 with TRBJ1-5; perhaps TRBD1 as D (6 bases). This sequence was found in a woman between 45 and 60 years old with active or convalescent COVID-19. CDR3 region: CASSDRGAPLRPQHF. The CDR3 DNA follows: TGTGCCAGCAGTGACCGGGGGGCCCCTCTGAGGCCCCAGCATTTT.